This T cell receptor beta chain comes out of a study of glioma-infiltrating T cells. Background on the study: Blood libraries targeted about 4.5- to 11-fold coverage of roughly 1 million T cells. Study-wide results and caveats: Non-neoplastic patients had below-expected tissue-blood divergence, while all gliomas exceeded expectation.

Germline V gene lookup returns CDR1 SGHTA and CDR2 FQGNSA. V lost 5 bases to trimming and J lost 2 bases, with 11 bases between them. This CDR3 region has 14 residues. TCR alpha and beta CDR3 regions were amplified from RNA using iRepertoire nested multiplex PCR. TCRdb ran MiXCR on the multiplex PCR reads and lists one entry per CDR3 protein. Of more than 300,000 distinct CDR3 sequences in the sample, about 40% were seen once. There are a few counts of this clonotype. No antigen is known for it. The clonotype originates from a human donor with low-grade glioma or glioblastoma, undergoing nonglioma brain surgery, or in good health (not recorded which). The source material was glioma tissue, nonneoplastic brain tissue, or PBMCs (not recorded which). The V and J genes are TRBV7-2 and TRBJ2-3; D not certain. CDR3 DNA: TGTGCCAGCAGCCCAACGACGGACACAGATACGCAGTATTTT. It is translated as CASSPTTDTDTQYF.